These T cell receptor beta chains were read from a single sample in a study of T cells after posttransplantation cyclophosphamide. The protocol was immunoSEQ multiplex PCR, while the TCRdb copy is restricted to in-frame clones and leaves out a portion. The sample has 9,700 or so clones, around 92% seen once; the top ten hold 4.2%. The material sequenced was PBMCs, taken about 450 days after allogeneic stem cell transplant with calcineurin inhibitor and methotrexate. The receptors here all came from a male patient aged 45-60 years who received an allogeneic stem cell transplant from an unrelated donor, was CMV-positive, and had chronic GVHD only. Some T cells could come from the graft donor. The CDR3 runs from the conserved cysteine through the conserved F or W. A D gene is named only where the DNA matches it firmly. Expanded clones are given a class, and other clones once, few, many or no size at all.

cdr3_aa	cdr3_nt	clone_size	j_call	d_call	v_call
CASSIGGQPQHF	TGTGCCAGTAGTATAGGCGGTCAGCCCCAGCATTTT	few	TRBJ1-5	-	TRBV19
CATSSPGVGDGYTF	TGTGCCACCAGCAGCCCAGGGGTTGGGGATGGCTACACCTTC	-	TRBJ1-2	-	TRBV15
CASSRPSSGAIYEQYF	TGTGCCAGCAGCCGACCCTCTAGCGGGGCGATCTACGAGCAGTACTTC	-	TRBJ2-7	TRBD2	TRBV7-2
CASSSPGHPWPYEQYF	TGTGCCAGCAGCTCCCCGGGACACCCTTGGCCCTACGAGCAGTACTTC	-	TRBJ2-7	-	TRBV11-3
CASSLVQSTDTQYF	TGTGCCAGCAGTTTAGTGCAGAGCACAGATACGCAGTATTTT	-	TRBJ2-3	-	TRBV27
CASSLGSGRNSYNEQFF	TGTGCCAGCAGCTTAGGTAGCGGGAGGAACTCCTACAATGAGCAGTTCTTC	-	TRBJ2-1	TRBD2	TRBV7-2
CASSLGAAGEQYF	TGTGCCAGCAGCTTAGGGGCCGCGGGGGAGCAGTACTTC	few	TRBJ2-7	-	TRBV7-9
CAGGLAGGSDTQYF	TGTGCCGGAGGACTAGCGGGGGGATCAGATACGCAGTATTTT	-	TRBJ2-3	TRBD2	TRBV2
CASSVEQANTGELFF	TGCGCCAGCAGCGTTGAACAGGCGAACACCGGGGAGCTGTTTTTT	-	TRBJ2-2	-	TRBV4-1
CASSLVRGSSDTQYF	TGTGCCAGCAGCTTAGTCCGAGGGAGCTCGGATACGCAGTATTTT	once	TRBJ2-3	-	TRBV7-9
CASEPGQSDEQFF	TGTGCCAGCGAGCCGGGACAGAGTGATGAGCAGTTCTTC	-	TRBJ2-1	TRBD1	TRBV6-1
CASSIWIAGYNEQFF	TGTGCCAGTAGTATTTGGATAGCGGGTTACAATGAGCAGTTCTTC	-	TRBJ2-1	TRBD2	TRBV19
CASSDPGKNTEAFF	TGCGCCAGCAGTGACCCGGGTAAGAACACTGAAGCTTTCTTT	few	TRBJ1-1	-	TRBV10-1
CASSQDLWGTGLYEQYF	TGCGCCAGCAGCCAAGATCTGTGGGGGACAGGGTTGTACGAGCAGTACTTC	-	TRBJ2-7	TRBD1	TRBV4-1
CSVEDPGTGSYEQYF	TGCAGCGTTGAAGACCCCGGGACAGGGAGCTACGAGCAGTACTTC	few	TRBJ2-7	TRBD1	TRBV29-1
CASSPGLAGAYEQYF	TGCGCCAGCAGCCCCGGACTAGCGGGGGCGTACGAGCAGTACTTC	-	TRBJ2-7	TRBD2	TRBV4-1
CASSPGLRTDTQYF	TGTGCCAGCTCACCGGGACTCCGCACAGATACGCAGTATTTT	-	TRBJ2-3	-	TRBV18
CASSGQQGNTIYF	TGCGCCAGCAGCGGACAACAGGGAAACACCATATATTTT	-	TRBJ1-3	-	TRBV5-1
CASKKAFNQPQHF	TGTGCCAGCAAGAAAGCCTTTAATCAGCCCCAGCATTTT	-	TRBJ1-5	-	TRBV2
CSVEYRGMSGETQYF	TGCAGCGTTGAATACCGCGGGATGTCGGGGGAGACCCAGTACTTC	-	TRBJ2-5	-	TRBV29-1
CASSTPGLAGELAKNIQYF	TGTGCCAGTAGTACCCCGGGACTAGCGGGGGAGTTAGCCAAAAACATTCAGTACTTC	-	TRBJ2-4	TRBD2	TRBV19
CASSAKGGGPNTQYF	TGTGCCAGCAGCGCTAAGGGGGGAGGGCCGAATACGCAGTATTTT	-	TRBJ2-3	-	TRBV6-4
CASSIADRGTYSPGYTF	TGTGCCAGTAGTATAGCGGACAGGGGGACCTACTCCCCTGGCTACACCTTC	-	TRBJ1-2	TRBD1	TRBV19
CASSTRGGAGYTF	TGTGCCAGTAGTACCCGAGGGGGTGCCGGCTACACCTTC	few	TRBJ1-2	-	TRBV19
CSVRHGLLGVAGELFF	TGCAGCGTCCGTCATGGGCTTTTGGGCGTAGCCGGGGAGCTGTTTTTT	-	TRBJ2-2	-	TRBV29-1
CASSEDSPVTQYF	TGTGCCAGCAGTGAGGACAGCCCGGTTACGCAGTATTTT	-	TRBJ2-3	-	TRBV27
CASSTLNTEAFF	TGTGCCAGTAGTACACTAAACACTGAAGCTTTCTTT	few	TRBJ1-1	-	TRBV19
CASSSSRVRGKETQYF	TGTGCCAGCAGCTCATCAAGGGTGCGGGGGAAAGAGACCCAGTACTTC	-	TRBJ2-5	TRBD2	TRBV7-9
CASSVGGGTGELFF	TGTGCCAGCAGCGTAGGAGGGGGCACCGGGGAGCTGTTTTTT	-	TRBJ2-2	-	TRBV9
CASSPPGTVNSPLHF	TGTGCCAGCAGCCCTCCCGGGACAGTTAATTCACCCCTCCACTTT	-	TRBJ1-6	TRBD1	TRBV7-9
CSVVTGEAFF	TGCAGCGTTGTGACAGGAGAAGCTTTCTTT	-	TRBJ1-1	-	TRBV29-1
CASSLGTPNQPQHF	TGTGCCAGCAGTTTGGGCACCCCCAATCAGCCCCAGCATTTT	-	TRBJ1-5	-	TRBV27
CSVETGYQAPGTTYEQYF	TGCAGCGTTGAGACAGGGTATCAAGCGCCCGGAACAACCTACGAGCAGTACTTC	-	TRBJ2-7	TRBD1	TRBV29-1
CSARTGGHEQYF	TGCAGCGCCCGGACAGGGGGCCACGAGCAGTACTTC	-	TRBJ2-7	TRBD1	TRBV29-1
CASSLEGAETQYF	TGTGCCAGCAGTTTGGAGGGGGCTGAGACCCAGTACTTC	-	TRBJ2-5	-	TRBV27
CASSNGGLAGVEQFF	TGTGCCAGCAGTAACGGGGGACTAGCGGGAGTTGAGCAGTTCTTC	-	TRBJ2-1	TRBD2	TRBV9
CASRQLPGGRRSTDTQYF	TGTGCAAGTCGCCAGTTGCCAGGTGGTCGGCGATCCACAGATACGCAGTATTTT	-	TRBJ2-3	-	TRBV12-2
CASSYGLAGGPDTDTQYF	TGCGCCAGCAGCTACGGACTAGCGGGGGGTCCCGACACAGATACGCAGTATTTT	-	TRBJ2-3	TRBD2	TRBV5-1
CASSFTKAKETQYF	TGTGCCAGCAGCTTCACCAAAGCAAAAGAGACCCAGTACTTC	-	TRBJ2-5	-	TRBV7-9
CASTRGDWWEQYF	TGTGCCAGCACCAGGGGGGATTGGTGGGAGCAGTACTTC	-	TRBJ2-7	-	TRBV6-1
CASSLVEVTEAFF	TGTGCCAGCAGCCTCGTAGAGGTCACTGAAGCTTTCTTT	-	TRBJ1-1	-	TRBV11-1
CAISPRDRGGADTQYF	TGTGCCATCAGTCCCAGGGACAGGGGAGGAGCAGATACGCAGTATTTT	few	TRBJ2-3	TRBD1	TRBV10-3
CASSLGLAGVRNEQFF	TGTGCCAGCAGCTTAGGACTAGCGGGAGTCCGCAATGAGCAGTTCTTC	-	TRBJ2-1	TRBD2	TRBV5-4
CASSLSGGPLYEQYF	TGTGCCAGCAGTTTATCGGGGGGGCCTCTCTACGAGCAGTACTTC	once	TRBJ2-7	TRBD2	TRBV6-5
CASSPRGTGYYGYTF	TGCGCCAGCAGCCCCAGAGGGACAGGGTATTATGGCTACACCTTC	-	TRBJ1-2	TRBD1	TRBV5-1
CASSVGASGTYEQYF	TGTGCCAGCAGCGTAGGGGCTAGCGGGACCTACGAGCAGTACTTC	-	TRBJ2-7	TRBD2	TRBV9
CASSRGGVSTEAFF	TGTGCCAGCAGCCGCGGAGGAGTGAGTACTGAAGCTTTCTTT	-	TRBJ1-1	-	TRBV28
CATSDSLNQPQHF	TGTGCCACCTCGGACAGCTTAAATCAGCCCCAGCATTTT	-	TRBJ1-5	-	TRBV6-1
CASSFIQGTDTQYF	TGCGCCAGCAGCTTCATTCAGGGGACAGATACGCAGTATTTT	-	TRBJ2-3	-	TRBV5-1
CASSLGRGGEETQYF	TGTGCCAGCAGCTTAGGGCGGGGGGGCGAAGAGACCCAGTACTTC	-	TRBJ2-5	TRBD2	TRBV11-3
CASSIGQNIDSPLHF	TGTGCCAGTAGTATAGGACAGAATATTGATTCACCCCTCCACTTT	few	TRBJ1-6	-	TRBV19
CASSFFSGDEQYF	TGTGCCAGCAGCTTTTTCTCCGGTGACGAGCAGTACTTC	-	TRBJ2-7	-	TRBV5-6
CSVEDRGRYEQYF	TGCAGCGTTGAGGACAGGGGGCGGTACGAGCAGTACTTC	-	TRBJ2-7	TRBD1	TRBV29-1
CASRGTSSYEQYF	TGCGCCAGCAGAGGGACAAGCTCCTACGAGCAGTACTTC	-	TRBJ2-7	-	TRBV10-2